This TCR beta chain is from a study of blood T cells in healthy people across ages. On this clonotype: Germline is not matched at one junction end, which may reflect a read error.

With a J-beta primer mix and a sample-barcoded 5' primer, a second PCR ran about 6 to 11 cycles. From the 5' RACE reads, TCRdb called clonotypes with MiXCR, one entry per CDR3 protein. This table holds over 550,000 distinct CDR3 sequences, about 30% found once. CDR1 SGHNT and CDR2 YYREEE come from the germline V gene (reference sequence). The CDR3 consists of 15 residues. The chain links TRBV5-4 to TRBJ1-6, with a possible D match to TRBD1 (5 bases). The clonotype comes from a woman at least 80 years old in good health. Sequencing input: blood. CDR3 bases: TGCGCCAGCAGCTTGGGTAACGGGGGGGGTTCACCCCTCCACTTT. This translates into CASSLGNGGGSPLHF.